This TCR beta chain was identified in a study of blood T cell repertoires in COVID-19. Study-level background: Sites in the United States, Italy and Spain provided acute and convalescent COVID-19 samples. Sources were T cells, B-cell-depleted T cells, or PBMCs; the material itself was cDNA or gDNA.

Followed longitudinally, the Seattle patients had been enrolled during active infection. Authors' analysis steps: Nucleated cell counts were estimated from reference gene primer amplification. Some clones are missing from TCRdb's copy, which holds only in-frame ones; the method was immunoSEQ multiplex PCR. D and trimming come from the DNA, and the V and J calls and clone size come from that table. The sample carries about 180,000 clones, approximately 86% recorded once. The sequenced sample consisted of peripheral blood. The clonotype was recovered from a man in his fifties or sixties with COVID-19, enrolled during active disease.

This chain's CDR3 is CASSLSLGDGDTQYF. In DNA, the CDR3 is TGTGCCAGCAGCTTATCGCTGGGCGATGGAGATACGCAGTATTTT. J is TRBJ2-3 and V is TRBV11-2, with D unclear. Trimming took 2 bases from V and 5 from J, leaving 14 bases between them. CDR3 length equals 15 residues. The germline V gene encodes CDR1 SGHAT and CDR2 FQNNGV.